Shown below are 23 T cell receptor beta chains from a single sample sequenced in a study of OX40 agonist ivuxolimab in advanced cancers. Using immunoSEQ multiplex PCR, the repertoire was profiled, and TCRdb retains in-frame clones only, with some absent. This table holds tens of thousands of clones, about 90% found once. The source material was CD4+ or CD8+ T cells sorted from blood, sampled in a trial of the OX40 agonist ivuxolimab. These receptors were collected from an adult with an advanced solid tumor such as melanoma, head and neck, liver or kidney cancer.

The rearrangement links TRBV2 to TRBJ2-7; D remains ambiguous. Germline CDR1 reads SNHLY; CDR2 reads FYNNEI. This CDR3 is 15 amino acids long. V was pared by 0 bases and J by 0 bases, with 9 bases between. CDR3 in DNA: TGTGCCAGCAGTGAAGCCTACTCGGACTCCTACGAGCAGTACTTC. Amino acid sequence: CASSEAYSDSYEQYF. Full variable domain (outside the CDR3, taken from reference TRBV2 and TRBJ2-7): EPEVTQTPSHQVTQMGQEVILRCVPISNHLYFYWYRQILGQKVEFLVSFYNNEISEKSEIFDDQFSVERPDGSNFTLKIRSTKLEDSAMYFCASSEAYSDSYEQYFGPGTRLTVT.

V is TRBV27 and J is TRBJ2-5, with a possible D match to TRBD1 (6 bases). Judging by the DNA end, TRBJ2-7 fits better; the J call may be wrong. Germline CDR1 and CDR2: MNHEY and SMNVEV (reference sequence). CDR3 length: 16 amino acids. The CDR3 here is CASSYSTVSGVYEQYF. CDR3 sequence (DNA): TGTGCCAGCAGTTATTCGACAGTCTCAGGGGTCTACGAGCAGTACTTC.

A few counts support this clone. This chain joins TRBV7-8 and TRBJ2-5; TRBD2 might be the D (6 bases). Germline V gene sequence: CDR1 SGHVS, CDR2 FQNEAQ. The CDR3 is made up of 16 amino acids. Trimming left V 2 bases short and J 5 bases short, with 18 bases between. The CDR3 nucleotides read TGTGCCAGCAGCTTATTTGGAGGGAACGGGTGGGAGACCCAGTACTTC. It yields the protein CASSLFGGNGWETQYF.

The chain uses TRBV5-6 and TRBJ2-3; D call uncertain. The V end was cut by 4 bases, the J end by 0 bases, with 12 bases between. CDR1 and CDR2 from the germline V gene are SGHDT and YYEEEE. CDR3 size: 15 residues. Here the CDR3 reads CASSGVFSSTDTQYF. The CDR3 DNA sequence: TGTGCCAGCAGCGGGGTTTTTTCTAGCACAGATACGCAGTATTTT.

The CDR3 DNA reads as TGTGCCAGCAGCTTAGATGGAAGGGGCGGGAGCACTGAAGCTTTCTTT. It encodes CASSLDGRGGSTEAFF. The chain has TRBV11-3 and TRBJ1-1; tentative D call: TRBD1 (5 bases). V lost 0 bases, J lost 4 bases, and 15 bases lay in between. Germline values: CDR1 SGHNT, CDR2 YENEEA. The length of the CDR3 is 16 residues.

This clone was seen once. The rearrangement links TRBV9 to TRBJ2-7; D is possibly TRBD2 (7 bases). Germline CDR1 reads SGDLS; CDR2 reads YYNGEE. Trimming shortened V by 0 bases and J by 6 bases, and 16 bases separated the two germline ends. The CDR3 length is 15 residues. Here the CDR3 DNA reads TGTGCCAGCAGCGTAGAGGGGGGGATCTTCTTCGAGCAGTACTTC. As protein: CASSVEGGIFFEQYF.

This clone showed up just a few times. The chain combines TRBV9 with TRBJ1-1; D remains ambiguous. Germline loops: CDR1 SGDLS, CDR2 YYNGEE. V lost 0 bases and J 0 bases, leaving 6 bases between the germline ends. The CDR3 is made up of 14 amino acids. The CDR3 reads CASSVVVVNTEAFF. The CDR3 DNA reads TGTGCCAGCAGCGTAGTAGTTGTGAACACTGAAGCTTTCTTT.

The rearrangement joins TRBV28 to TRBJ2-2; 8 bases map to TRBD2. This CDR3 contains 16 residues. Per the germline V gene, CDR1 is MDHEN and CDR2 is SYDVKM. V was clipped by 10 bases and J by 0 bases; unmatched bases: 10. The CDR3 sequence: CAISPSGPANTGELFF. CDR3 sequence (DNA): TGTGCCATTAGCCCTAGCGGGCCCGCGAACACCGGGGAGCTGTTTTTT.

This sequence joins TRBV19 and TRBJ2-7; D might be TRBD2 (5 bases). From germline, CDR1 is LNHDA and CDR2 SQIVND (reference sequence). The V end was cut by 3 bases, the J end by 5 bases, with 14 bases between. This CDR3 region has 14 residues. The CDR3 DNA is TGTGCCAGTAGTATGGTAGAGGGAACCCACGAGCAGTACTTC. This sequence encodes CASSMVEGTHEQYF.

The CDR3 spells CASSPHSAGGPYEQYF. The CDR3 coding sequence is TGTGCCAGCAGCCCCCACTCAGCGGGAGGGCCGTACGAGCAGTACTTC. The V call is TRBV4-2, the J call TRBJ2-5; TRBD2 matches 10 bases. The J call may be wrong; the DNA end is better matched by TRBJ2-7. CDR1 is LGHNA and CDR2 is YNFKEQ in the germline V gene. This CDR3 comprises 16 residues.

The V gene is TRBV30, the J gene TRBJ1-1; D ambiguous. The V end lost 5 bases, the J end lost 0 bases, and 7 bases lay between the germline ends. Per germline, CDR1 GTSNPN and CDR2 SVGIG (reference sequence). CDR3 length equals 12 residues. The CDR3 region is CAWGFMNTEAFF. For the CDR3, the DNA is TGTGCCTGGGGATTCATGAACACTGAAGCTTTCTTT.

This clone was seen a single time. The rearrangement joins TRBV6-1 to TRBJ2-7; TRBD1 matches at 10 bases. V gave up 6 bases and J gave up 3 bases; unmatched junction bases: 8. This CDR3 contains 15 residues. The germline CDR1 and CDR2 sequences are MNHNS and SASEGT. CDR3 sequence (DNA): TGTGCCAGCAGATCCGGGACAGGGGCCCACTACGAGCAGTACTTC. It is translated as CASRSGTGAHYEQYF.

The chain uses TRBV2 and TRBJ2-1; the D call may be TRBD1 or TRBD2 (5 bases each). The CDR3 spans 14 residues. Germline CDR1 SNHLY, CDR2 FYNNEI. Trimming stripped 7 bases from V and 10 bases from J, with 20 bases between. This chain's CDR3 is CASKSRDGRREQFF. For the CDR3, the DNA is TGTGCCAGCAAATCCCGGGACGGGCGGCGCGAGCAGTTCTTC.

Here the CDR3 DNA reads TGTGCCAGCAGCATTCCCTCCGCGGAGCAGTACTTC. Its protein is CASSIPSAEQYF. The genes are TRBV7-9 and TRBJ2-7; no definite D call. Per the germline V gene, CDR1 is SEHNR and CDR2 is FQNEAQ (reference sequence). The V and J ends lost 5 bases and 7 bases respectively, with 12 bases between them. The CDR3 length is 12 residues. Looking up the rest from reference TRBV7-9 and TRBJ2-7 gives the full variable domain: DTGVSQNPRHKITKRGQNVTFRCDPISEHNRLYWYRQTLGQGPEFLTYFQNEAQLEKSRLLSDRFSAERPKGSFSTLEIQRTEQGDSAMYLCASSIPSAEQYFGPGTRLTVT.

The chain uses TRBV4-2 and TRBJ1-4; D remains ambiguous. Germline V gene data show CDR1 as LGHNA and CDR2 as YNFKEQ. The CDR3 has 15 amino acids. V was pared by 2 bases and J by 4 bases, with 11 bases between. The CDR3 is CASSQRDDGNEKLFF. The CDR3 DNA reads TGTGCCAGCAGCCAAAGGGATGACGGTAATGAAAAACTGTTTTTT.

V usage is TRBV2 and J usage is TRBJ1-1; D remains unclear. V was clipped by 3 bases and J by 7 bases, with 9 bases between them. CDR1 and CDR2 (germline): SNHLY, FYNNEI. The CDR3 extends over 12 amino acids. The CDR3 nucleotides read TGTGCCAGCAGTGACGTCCCGGATGAAGCTTTCTTT. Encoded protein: CASSDVPDEAFF.

The CDR3 sequence is CASSEAEEWWHGELFF. The CDR3 nucleotides are TGTGCCAGCAGTGAAGCGGAGGAGTGGTGGCACGGGGAGCTGTTTTTT. The genes are TRBV6-1 and TRBJ2-2; D may be TRBD2 (5 bases). The CDR3 contains 16 residues. Looked up from germline, CDR1 is MNHNS and CDR2 is SASEGT. The V and J ends lost 0 bases and 7 bases respectively, with 15 bases between them.

In DNA, the CDR3 is TGTGCCAGCATCTCGCATCTAATGAACACTGAAGCTTTCTTT. Translated: CASISHLMNTEAFF. The genes are TRBV28 and TRBJ1-1; D not certain. The V and J ends lost 7 bases and 0 bases respectively, with 12 bases between them. Germline-derived CDR1 and CDR2 are MDHEN and SYDVKM. The CDR3 is 14 residues long.

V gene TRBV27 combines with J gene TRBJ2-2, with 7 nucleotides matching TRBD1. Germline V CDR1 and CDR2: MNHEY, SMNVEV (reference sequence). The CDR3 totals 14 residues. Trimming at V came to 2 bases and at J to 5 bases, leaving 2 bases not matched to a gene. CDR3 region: CASSLNRGTGELFF. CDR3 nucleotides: TGTGCCAGCAGTTTAAACAGGGGAACCGGGGAGCTGTTTTTT.

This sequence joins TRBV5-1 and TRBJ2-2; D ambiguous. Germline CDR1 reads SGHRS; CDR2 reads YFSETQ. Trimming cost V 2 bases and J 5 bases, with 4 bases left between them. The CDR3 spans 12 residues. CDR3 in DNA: TGCGCCAGCAGCTTCGAAACCGGGGAGCTGTTTTTT. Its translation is CASSFETGELFF. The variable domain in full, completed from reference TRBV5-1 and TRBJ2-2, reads KAGVTQTPRYLIKTRGQQVTLSCSPISGHRSVSWYQQTPGQGLQFLFEYFSETQRNKGNFPGRFSGRQFSNSRSEMNVSTLELGDSALYLCASSFETGELFFGEGSRLTVL.

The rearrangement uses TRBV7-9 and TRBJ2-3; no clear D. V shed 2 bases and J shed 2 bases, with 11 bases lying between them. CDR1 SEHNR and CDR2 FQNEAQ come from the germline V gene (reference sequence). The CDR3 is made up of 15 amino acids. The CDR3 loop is CASSLPAHNTDTQYF. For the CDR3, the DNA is TGTGCCAGCAGCTTACCGGCCCACAACACAGATACGCAGTATTTT.

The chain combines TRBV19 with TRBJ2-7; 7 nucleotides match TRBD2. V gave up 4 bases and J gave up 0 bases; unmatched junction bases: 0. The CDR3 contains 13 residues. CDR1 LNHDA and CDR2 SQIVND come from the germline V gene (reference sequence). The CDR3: CASSRDYSYEQYF. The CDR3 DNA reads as TGTGCCAGTAGTAGGGACTACTCCTACGAGCAGTACTTC.

The CDR3 loop is CASSPLGAGGTQYF. The DNA for the CDR3 is TGTGCCAGCAGCCCCTTGGGGGCAGGAGGGACCCAGTACTTC. V usage is TRBV5-4 and J usage is TRBJ2-5; weak D call: TRBD1 (6 bases). The CDR3 totals 14 residues. The V gene lost 4 bases and the J gene lost 7 bases, with 17 bases spanning the gap. Looked up from germline, CDR1 is SGHNT and CDR2 is YYREEE (reference sequence).